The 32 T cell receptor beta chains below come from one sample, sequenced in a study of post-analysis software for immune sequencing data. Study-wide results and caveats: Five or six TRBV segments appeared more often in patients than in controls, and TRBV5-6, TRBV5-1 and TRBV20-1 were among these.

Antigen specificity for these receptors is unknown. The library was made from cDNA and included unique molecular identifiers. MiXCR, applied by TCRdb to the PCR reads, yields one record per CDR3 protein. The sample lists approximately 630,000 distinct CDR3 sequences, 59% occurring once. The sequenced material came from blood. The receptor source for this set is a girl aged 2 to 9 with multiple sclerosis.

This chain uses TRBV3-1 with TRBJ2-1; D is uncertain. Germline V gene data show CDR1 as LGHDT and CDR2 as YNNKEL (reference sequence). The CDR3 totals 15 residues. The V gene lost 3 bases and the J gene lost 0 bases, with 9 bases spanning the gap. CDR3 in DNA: TGTGCCAGCAGCCAGGCGGTAAGCTCCTACAATGAGCAGTTCTTC. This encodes CASSQAVSSYNEQFF.

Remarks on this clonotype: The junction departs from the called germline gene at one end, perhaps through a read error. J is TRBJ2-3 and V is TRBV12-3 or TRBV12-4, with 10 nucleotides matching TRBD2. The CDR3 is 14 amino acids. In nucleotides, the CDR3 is TGTGCCAGCAGCCGACTAGCGGGCACAGATGCGCAGTATTTT. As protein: CASSRLAGTDAQYF.

In DNA, the CDR3 is TGTGCCAGCAGGCCTAGTGACAGATTGGAACTGTTTTTT. Translating it yields CASRPSDRLELFF. The chain couples TRBV11-2 to TRBJ1-4; perhaps TRBD1 as D (5 bases). This CDR3 comprises 13 residues. V lost 6 bases to trimming and J lost 12 bases, with 17 bases between them. Germline V gene data show CDR1 as SGHAT and CDR2 as FQNNGV.

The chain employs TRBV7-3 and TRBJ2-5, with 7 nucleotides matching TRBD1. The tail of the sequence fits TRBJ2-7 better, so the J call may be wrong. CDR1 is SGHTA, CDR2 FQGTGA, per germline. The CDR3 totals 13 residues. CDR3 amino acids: CASSLSTGNEQYF. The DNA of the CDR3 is TGTGCCAGCAGCTTGTCGACAGGGAACGAGCAGTACTTC.

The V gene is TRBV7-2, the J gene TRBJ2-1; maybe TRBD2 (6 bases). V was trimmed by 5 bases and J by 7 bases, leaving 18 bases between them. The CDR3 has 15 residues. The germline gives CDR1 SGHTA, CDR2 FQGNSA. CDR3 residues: CASSPRRDPRNEQFF. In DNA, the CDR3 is TGTGCCAGCAGCCCCCGGCGGGACCCTAGGAATGAGCAGTTCTTC. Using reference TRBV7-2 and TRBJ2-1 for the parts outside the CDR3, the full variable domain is GAGVSQSPSNKVTEKGKDVELRCDPISGHTALYWYRQSLGQGLEFLIYFQGNSAPDKSGLPSDRFSAERTGGSVSTLTIQRTQQEDSAVYLCASSPRRDPRNEQFFGPGTRLTVL.

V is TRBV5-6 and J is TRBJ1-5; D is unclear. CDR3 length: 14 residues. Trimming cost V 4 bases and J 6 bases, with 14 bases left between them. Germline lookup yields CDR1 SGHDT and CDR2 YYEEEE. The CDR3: CASSLDPAPQPQHF. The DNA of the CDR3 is TGTGCCAGCAGCCTGGACCCCGCCCCTCAGCCCCAGCATTTT.

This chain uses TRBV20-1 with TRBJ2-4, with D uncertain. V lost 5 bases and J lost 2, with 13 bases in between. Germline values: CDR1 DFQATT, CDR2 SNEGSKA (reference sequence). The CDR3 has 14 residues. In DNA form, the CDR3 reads TGCAGTGCTTATGACACCGCCACCAAAAACATTCAGTACTTC. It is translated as CSAYDTATKNIQYF.

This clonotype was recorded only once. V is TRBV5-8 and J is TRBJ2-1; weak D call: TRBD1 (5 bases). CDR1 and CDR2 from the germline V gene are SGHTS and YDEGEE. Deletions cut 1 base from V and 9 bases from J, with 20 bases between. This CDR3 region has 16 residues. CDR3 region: CASSLLITALQGEQFF. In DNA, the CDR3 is TGTGCCAGCAGCTTGCTCATAACGGCGCTTCAGGGTGAGCAGTTCTTC.

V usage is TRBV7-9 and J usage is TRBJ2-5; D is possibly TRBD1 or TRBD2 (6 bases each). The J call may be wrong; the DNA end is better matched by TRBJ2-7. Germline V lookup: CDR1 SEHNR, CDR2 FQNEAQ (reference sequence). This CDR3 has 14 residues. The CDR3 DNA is TGTGCCAGCAGTTCCCCGCCGGGGGCAGGCGAGCAGTACTTC. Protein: CASSSPPGAGEQYF.

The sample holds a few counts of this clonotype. The DNA for the CDR3 is TGTGCCAGCAGCTTAGTGGGTATGACTGAAGCTTTCTTT. As protein: CASSLVGMTEAFF. V is TRBV7-9 and J is TRBJ1-1; no firm D call. V was clipped by 1 base and J by 5 bases, with 8 bases between them. CDR1 is SEHNR, CDR2 FQNEAQ, per germline (reference sequence). CDR3 size: 13 residues.

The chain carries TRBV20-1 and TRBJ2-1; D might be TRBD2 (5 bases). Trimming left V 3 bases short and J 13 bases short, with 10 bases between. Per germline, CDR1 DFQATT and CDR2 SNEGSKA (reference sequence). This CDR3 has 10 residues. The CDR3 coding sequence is TGCAGTGCTAGCCTAGCCGGACAGTTCTTC. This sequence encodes CSASLAGQFF.

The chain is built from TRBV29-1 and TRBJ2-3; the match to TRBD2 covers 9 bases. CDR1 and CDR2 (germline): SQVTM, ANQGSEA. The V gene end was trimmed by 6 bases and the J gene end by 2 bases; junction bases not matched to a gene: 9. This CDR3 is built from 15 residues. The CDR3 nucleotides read TGCAGCGTCGTTCCAGCGGGAGGTTCCACAGATACGCAGTATTTT. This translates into CSVVPAGGSTDTQYF.

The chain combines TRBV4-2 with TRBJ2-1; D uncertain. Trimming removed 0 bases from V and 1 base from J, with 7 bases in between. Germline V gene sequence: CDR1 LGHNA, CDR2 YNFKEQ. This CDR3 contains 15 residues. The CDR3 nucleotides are TGTGCCAGCAGCCAAGATCAGGTTTCCTACAATGAGCAGTTCTTC. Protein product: CASSQDQVSYNEQFF.

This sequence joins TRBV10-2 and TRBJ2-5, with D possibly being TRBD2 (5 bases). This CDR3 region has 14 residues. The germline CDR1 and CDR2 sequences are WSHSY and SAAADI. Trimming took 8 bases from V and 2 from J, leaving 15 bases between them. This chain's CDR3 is CASGGPSGQETQYF. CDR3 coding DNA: TGCGCCAGCGGTGGACCCTCGGGGCAAGAGACCCAGTACTTC.

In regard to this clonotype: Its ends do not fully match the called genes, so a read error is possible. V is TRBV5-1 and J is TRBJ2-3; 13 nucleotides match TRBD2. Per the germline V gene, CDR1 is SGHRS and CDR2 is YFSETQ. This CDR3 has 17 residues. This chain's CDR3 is CASSRRLAGGVTDTQYF. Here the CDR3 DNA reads TGTGCCAGCAGCCGAAGACTAGCGGGAGGAGTCACAGATACGCAGTATTTT.

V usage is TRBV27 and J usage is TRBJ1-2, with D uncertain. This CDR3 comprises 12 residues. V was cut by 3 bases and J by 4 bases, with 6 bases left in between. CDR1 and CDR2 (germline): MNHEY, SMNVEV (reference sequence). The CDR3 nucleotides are TGTGCCAGCAGTTTCTCTTCCTATGGCTACACCTTC. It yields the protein CASSFSSYGYTF.

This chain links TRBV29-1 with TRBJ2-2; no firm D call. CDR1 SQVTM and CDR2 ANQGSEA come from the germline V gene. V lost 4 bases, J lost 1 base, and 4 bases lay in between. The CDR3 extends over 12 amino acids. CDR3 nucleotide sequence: TGCAGCGTTGCGGTGAACACCGGGGAGCTGTTTTTT. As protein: CSVAVNTGELFF.

The DNA for the CDR3 is TGTGCCAGCAGTTCGCAGGGAGTCACTGAAGCTTTCTTT. It yields the protein CASSSQGVTEAFF. The V gene is TRBV27, the J gene TRBJ1-1, with D tentatively TRBD1 (5 bases). Germline V gene data show CDR1 as MNHEY and CDR2 as SMNVEV (reference sequence). The CDR3 covers 13 residues. The V and J ends lost 4 bases and 4 bases respectively, with 10 bases between them.

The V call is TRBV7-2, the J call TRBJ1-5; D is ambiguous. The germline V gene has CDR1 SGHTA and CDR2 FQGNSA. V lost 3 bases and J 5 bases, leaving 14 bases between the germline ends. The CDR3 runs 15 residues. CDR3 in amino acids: CASSFRAMDHQPQHF. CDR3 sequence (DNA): TGTGCCAGCAGCTTTCGGGCAATGGATCATCAGCCCCAGCATTTT.

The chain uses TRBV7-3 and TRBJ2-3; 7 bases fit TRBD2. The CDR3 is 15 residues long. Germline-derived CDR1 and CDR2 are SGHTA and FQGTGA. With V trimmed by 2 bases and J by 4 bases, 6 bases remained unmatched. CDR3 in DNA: TGTGCCAGCAGCTTATACGCGGGAGCCCCAGATACGCAGTATTTT. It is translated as CASSLYAGAPDTQYF. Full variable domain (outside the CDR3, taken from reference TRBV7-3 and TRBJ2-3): GAGVSQTPSNKVTEKGKYVELRCDPISGHTALYWYRQSLGQGPEFLIYFQGTGAADDSGLPNDRFFAVRPEGSVSTLKIQRTERGDSAVYLCASSLYAGAPDTQYFGPGTRLTVL.

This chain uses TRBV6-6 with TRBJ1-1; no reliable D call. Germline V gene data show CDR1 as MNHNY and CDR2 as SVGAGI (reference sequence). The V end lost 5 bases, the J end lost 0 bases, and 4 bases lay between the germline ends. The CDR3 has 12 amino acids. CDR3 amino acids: CASSRMNTEAFF. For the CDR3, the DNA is TGTGCCAGCAGTCGCATGAACACTGAAGCTTTCTTT.

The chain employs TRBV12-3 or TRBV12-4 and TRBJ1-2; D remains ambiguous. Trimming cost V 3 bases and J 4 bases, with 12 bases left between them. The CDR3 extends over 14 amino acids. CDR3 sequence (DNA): TGTGCCAGCAGTTTTGTGGAGGAGGGCTATGGCTACACCTTC. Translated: CASSFVEEGYGYTF.

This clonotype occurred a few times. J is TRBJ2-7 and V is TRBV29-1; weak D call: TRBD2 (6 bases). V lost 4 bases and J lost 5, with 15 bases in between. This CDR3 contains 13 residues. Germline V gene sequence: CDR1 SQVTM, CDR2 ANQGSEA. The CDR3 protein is CSVAAQRGDEQYF. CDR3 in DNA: TGCAGCGTTGCAGCCCAGCGCGGGGACGAGCAGTACTTC.

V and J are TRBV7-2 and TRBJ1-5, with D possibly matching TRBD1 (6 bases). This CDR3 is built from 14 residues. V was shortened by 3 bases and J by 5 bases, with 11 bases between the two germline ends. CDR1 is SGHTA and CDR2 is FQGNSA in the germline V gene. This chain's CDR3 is CASSFRGAHQPQHF. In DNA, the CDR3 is TGTGCCAGCAGCTTCAGGGGAGCCCATCAGCCCCAGCATTTT. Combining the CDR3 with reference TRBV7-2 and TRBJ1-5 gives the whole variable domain GAGVSQSPSNKVTEKGKDVELRCDPISGHTALYWYRQSLGQGLEFLIYFQGNSAPDKSGLPSDRFSAERTGGSVSTLTIQRTQQEDSAVYLCASSFRGAHQPQHFGDGTRLSIL.

CDR3 DNA sequence: TGTGCCACCAGTGACCCCACAGCAACGGATACGCAGTATTTT. Translation: CATSDPTATDTQYF. The gene calls are TRBV24-1 and TRBJ2-3; the D is unclear. This CDR3 has 14 residues. Germline V CDR1 and CDR2: KGHDR, SFDVKD. V shed 4 bases and J shed 6 bases, with 13 bases lying between them.

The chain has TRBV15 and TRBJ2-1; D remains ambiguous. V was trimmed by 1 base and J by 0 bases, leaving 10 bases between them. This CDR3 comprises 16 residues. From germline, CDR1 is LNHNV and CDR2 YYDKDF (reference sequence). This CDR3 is CATSRGPTGSYNEQFF. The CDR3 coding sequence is TGTGCCACCAGCAGAGGGCCGACGGGCTCCTACAATGAGCAGTTCTTC. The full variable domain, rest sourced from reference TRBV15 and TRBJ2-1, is DAMVIQNPRYQVTQFGKPVTLSCSQTLNHNVMYWYQQKSSQAPKLLFHYYDKDFNNEADTPDNFQSRRPNTSFCFLDIRSPGLGDTAMYLCATSRGPTGSYNEQFFGPGTRLTVL.

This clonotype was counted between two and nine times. The DNA for the CDR3 is TGTGCCAGCACCATTTCCCCGGGACCGCACGCCTACGAGCAGTACTTC. Protein sequence: CASTISPGPHAYEQYF. The chain joins TRBV7-9 to TRBJ2-7, with D perhaps matching TRBD1 or TRBD2 (5 bases each). CDR3 size: 16 residues. Germline V lookup: CDR1 SEHNR, CDR2 FQNEAQ (reference sequence). V was trimmed by 7 bases and J by 2 bases, leaving 21 bases between them.

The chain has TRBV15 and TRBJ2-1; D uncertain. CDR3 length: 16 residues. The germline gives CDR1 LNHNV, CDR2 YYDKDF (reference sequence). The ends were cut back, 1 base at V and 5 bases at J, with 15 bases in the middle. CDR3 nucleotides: TGTGCCACCAGCAGAGCGGCGTCGGTCTTGCACAATGAGCAGTTCTTC. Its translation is CATSRAASVLHNEQFF.

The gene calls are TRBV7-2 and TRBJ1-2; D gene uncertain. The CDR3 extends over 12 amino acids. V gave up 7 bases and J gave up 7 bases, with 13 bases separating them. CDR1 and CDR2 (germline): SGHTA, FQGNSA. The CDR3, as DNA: TGTGCCAGCACCCTACCGGGCTCTGGCTACACCTTC. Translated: CASTLPGSGYTF.

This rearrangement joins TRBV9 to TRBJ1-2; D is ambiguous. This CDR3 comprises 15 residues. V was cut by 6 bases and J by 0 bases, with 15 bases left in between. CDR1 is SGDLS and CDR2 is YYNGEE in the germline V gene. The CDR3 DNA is TGTGCCAGCAATCTAGGGAGGACCGCTAACTATGGCTACACCTTC. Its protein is CASNLGRTANYGYTF.

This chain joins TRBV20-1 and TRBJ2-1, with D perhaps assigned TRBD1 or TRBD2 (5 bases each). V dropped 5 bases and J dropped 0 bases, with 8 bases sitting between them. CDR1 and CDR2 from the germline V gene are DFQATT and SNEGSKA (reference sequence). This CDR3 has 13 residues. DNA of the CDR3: TGCAGTGCTCCGGGGCACTCCTACAATGAGCAGTTCTTC. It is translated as CSAPGHSYNEQFF.

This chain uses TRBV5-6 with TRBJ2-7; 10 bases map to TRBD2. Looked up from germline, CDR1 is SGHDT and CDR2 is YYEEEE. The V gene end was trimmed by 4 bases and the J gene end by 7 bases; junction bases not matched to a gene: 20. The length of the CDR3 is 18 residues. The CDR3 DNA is TGTGCCAGCAGCAGGGCTAGCGGGAGATCCATCCCTGCGGGGGAGCAGTACTTC. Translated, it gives CASSRASGRSIPAGEQYF.